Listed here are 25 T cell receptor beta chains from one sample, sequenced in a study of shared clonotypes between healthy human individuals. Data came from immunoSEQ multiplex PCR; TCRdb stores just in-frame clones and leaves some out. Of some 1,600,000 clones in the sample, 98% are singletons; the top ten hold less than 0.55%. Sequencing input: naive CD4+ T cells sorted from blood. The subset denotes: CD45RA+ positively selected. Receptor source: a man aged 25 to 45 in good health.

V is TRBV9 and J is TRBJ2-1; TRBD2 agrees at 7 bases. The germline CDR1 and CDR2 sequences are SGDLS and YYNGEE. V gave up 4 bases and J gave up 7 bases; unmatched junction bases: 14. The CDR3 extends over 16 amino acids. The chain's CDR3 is CASSLRLAGSVNEQFF. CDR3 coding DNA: TGTGCCAGCAGCCTCAGACTAGCTGGTTCTGTGAATGAGCAGTTCTTC.

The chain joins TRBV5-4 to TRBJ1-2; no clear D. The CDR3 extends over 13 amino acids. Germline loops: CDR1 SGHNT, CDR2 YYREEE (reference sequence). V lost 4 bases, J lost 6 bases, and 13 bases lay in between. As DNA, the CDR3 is TGTGCCAGCAGCCGAGGTGGGTTGGATGGCTACACCTTC. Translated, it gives CASSRGGLDGYTF.

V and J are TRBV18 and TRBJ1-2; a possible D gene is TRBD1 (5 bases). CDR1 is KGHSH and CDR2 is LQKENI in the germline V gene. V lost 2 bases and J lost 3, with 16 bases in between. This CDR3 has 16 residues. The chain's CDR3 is CASSPTRQNRDYGYTF. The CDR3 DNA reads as TGTGCCAGCTCACCAACCCGACAGAACCGGGACTATGGCTACACCTTC.

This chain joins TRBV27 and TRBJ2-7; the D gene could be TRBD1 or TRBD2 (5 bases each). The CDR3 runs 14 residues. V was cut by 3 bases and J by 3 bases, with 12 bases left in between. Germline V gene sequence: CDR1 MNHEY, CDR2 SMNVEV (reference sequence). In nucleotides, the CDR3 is TGTGCCAGCAGTTTCAACGGGGCCGGCTACGAGCAGTACTTC. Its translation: CASSFNGAGYEQYF.

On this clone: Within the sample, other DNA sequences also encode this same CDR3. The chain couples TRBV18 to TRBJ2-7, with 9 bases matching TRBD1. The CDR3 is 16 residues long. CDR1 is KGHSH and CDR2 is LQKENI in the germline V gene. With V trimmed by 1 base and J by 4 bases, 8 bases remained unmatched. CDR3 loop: CASSPLGQGSSYEQYF. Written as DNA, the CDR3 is TGTGCCAGCTCACCACTCGGACAGGGGTCCTCTTACGAGCAGTACTTC.

CDR3 sequence (DNA): TGTGCCAGCAGCCCTCGGAGTCAAGAGACCCAGTACTTC. Its protein is CASSPRSQETQYF. The chain combines TRBV7-9 with TRBJ2-5; no clear D gene. This CDR3 is 13 amino acids long. The V end lost 5 bases, the J end lost 2 bases, and 9 bases lay between the germline ends. The V gene's germline CDR1 is SEHNR and CDR2 FQNEAQ (reference sequence).

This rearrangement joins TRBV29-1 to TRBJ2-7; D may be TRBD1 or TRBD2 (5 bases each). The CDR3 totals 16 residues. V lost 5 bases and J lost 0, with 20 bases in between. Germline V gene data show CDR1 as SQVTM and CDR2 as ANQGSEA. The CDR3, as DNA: TGCAGCGTTAGACGGCCCGGGACCACCAGCTCCTACGAGCAGTACTTC. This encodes CSVRRPGTTSSYEQYF.

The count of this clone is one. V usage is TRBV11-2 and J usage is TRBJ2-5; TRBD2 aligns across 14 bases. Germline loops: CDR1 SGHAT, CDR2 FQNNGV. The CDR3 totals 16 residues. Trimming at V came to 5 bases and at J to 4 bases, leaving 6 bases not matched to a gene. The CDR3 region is CASSPLGTSGRETQYF. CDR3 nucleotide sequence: TGTGCCAGCAGCCCCTTAGGGACTAGCGGGAGAGAGACCCAGTACTTC.

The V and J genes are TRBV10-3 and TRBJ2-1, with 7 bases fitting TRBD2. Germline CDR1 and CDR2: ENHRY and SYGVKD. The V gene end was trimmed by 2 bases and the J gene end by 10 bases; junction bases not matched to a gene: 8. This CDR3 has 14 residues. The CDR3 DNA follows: TGTGCCATCAGTGAGGGGGGAGGGGCAAGGGAGCAGTTCTTC. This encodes CAISEGGGAREQFF.

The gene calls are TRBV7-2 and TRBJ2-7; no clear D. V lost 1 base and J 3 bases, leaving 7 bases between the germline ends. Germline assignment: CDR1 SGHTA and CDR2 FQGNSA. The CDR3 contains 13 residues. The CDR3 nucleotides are TGTGCCAGCAGCTTAGACAGACACTACGAGCAGTACTTC. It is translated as CASSLDRHYEQYF.

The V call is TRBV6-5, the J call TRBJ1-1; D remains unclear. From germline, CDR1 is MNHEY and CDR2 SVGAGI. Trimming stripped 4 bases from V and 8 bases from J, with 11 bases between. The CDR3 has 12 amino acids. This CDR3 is CASSSPDREAFF. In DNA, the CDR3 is TGTGCCAGCAGTTCACCCGACCGAGAAGCTTTCTTT.

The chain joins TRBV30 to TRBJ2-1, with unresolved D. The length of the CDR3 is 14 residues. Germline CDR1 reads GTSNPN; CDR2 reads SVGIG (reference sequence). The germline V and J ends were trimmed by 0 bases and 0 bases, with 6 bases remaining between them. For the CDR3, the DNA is TGTGCCTGGAGTGTACCGAGCTCCTACAATGAGCAGTTCTTC. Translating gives CAWSVPSSYNEQFF.

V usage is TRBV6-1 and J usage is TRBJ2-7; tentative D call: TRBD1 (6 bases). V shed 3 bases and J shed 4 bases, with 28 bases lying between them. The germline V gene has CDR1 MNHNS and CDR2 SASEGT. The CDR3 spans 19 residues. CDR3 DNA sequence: TGTGCCAGCAGTGAGGTATCAGGGGAAAGGTTCGGGCCGGGGTACGAGCAGTACTTC. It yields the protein CASSEVSGERFGPGYEQYF.

CDR3 nucleotides: TGTGCCAGCAGTTACCCACAGGGGGTCAGTACAGATACGCAGTATTTT. This sequence encodes CASSYPQGVSTDTQYF. The chain couples TRBV28 to TRBJ2-3, with 8 bases matching TRBD1. Germline V gene lookup returns CDR1 MDHEN and CDR2 SYDVKM. The V gene end was trimmed by 4 bases and the J gene end by 3 bases; junction bases not matched to a gene: 9. The CDR3 is 16 residues long.

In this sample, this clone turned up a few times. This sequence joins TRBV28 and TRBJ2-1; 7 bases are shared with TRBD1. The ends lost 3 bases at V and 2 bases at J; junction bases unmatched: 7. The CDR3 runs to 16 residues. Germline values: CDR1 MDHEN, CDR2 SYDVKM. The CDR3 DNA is TGTGCCAGCAGTTTCTACAGGGGTGCGACCTACAATGAGCAGTTCTTC. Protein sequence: CASSFYRGATYNEQFF.

Here the CDR3 reads CAISESTSGSTGELFF. The CDR3 coding sequence is TGTGCCATCAGTGAGTCGACTAGCGGGAGTACCGGGGAGCTGTTTTTT. V gene TRBV10-3 combines with J gene TRBJ2-2; 12 positions agree with TRBD2. The germline CDR1 and CDR2 sequences are ENHRY and SYGVKD. The J segment lost 5 bases and the V segment lost 0 bases, leaving 1 base of the junction unmatched. This CDR3 is built from 16 residues.

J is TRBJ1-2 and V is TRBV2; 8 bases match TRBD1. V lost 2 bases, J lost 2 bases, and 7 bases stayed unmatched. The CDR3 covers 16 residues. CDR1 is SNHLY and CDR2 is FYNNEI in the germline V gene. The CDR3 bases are TGTGCCAGCAGTGAATCGAGACAGGGGCTAAACTATGGCTACACCTTC. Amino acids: CASSESRQGLNYGYTF.

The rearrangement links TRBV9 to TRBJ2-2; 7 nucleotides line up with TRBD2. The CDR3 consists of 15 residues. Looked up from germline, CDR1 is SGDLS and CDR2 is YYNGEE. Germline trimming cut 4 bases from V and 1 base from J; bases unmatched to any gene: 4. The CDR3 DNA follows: TGTGCCAGCAGCCCCGGGACTATGAACACCGGGGAGCTGTTTTTT. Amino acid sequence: CASSPGTMNTGELFF.

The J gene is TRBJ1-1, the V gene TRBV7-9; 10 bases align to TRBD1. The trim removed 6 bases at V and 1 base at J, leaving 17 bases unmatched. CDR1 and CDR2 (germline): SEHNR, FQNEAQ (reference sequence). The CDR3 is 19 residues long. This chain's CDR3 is CASRLYGAGTGATNTEAFF. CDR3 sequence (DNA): TGTGCCAGCAGATTATACGGCGCCGGGACAGGGGCGACGAACACTGAAGCTTTCTTT.

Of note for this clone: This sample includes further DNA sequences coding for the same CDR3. In DNA, the CDR3 is TGTGCCAGCTCGGACAGATATGGCTACACCTTC. It encodes CASSDRYGYTF. This sequence joins TRBV2 and TRBJ1-2; D possibly corresponds to TRBD1 (6 bases). Germline V lookup: CDR1 SNHLY, CDR2 FYNNEI. CDR3 length: 11 residues. Between the trimmed V and J ends, which lost 8 bases and 5 bases, there was a span of 9 bases.

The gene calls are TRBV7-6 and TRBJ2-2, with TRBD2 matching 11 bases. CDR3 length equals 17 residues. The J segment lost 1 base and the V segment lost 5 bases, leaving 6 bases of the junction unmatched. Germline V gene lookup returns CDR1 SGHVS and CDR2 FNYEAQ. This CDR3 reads CASSPGLAVLNTGELFF. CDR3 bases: TGTGCCAGCAGCCCGGGACTAGCGGTGCTGAACACCGGGGAGCTGTTTTTT. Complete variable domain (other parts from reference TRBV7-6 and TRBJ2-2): GAGVSQSPRYKVTKRGQDVALRCDPISGHVSLYWYRQALGQGPEFLTYFNYEAQQDKSGLPNDRFSAERPEGSISTLTIQRTEQRDSAMYRCASSPGLAVLNTGELFFGEGSRLTVL.

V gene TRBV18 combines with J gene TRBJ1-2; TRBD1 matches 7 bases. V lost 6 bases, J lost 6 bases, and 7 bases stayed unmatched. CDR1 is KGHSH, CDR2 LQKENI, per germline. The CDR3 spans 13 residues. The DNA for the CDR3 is TGTGCCAGCTCGGGGACAGAGTACAATGGCTACACCTTC. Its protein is CASSGTEYNGYTF. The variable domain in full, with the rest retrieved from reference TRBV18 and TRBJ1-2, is NAGVMQNPRHLVRRRGQEARLRCSPMKGHSHVYWYRQLPEEGLKFMVYLQKENIIDESGMPKERFSAEFPKEGPSILRIQQVVRGDSAAYFCASSGTEYNGYTFGSGTRLTVV.

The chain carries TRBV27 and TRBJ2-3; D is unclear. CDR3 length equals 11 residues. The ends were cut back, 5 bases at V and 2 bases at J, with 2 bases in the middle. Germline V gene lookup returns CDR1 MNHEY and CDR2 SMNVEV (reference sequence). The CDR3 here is CASSNTDTQYF. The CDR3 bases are TGTGCCAGCAGTAACACAGATACGCAGTATTTT.

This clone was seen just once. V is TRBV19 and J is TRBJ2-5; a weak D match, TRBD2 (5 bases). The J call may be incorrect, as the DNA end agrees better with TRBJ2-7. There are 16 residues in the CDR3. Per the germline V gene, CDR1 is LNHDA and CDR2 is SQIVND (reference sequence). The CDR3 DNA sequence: TGTGCCAGTAGTCGTAAATCACACGGGAAATCCTACGAGCAGTACTTC. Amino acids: CASSRKSHGKSYEQYF.

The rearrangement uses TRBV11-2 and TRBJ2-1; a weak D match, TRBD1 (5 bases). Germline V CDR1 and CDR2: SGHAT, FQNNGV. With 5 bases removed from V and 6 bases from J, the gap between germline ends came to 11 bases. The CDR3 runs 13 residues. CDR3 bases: TGTGCCAGCAGCGCAGGACACCTCAATGAGCAGTTCTTC. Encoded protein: CASSAGHLNEQFF.